Shown below are 4 T cell receptor beta chains from a single sample sequenced in a study of shared clonotypes between healthy human individuals. Assay used: immunoSEQ multiplex PCR; TCRdb lists only in-frame clones, some missing. The repertoire has 2 million to 3 million clones, over 85% of them found once; the top ten carry about 0.38%. Sequences were obtained from naive CD4+ T cells from PBMCs. Regarding subset: CD45RA+ positively selected. These receptors came from a man between 18 and 29 years old in good health. Some clones in this sample may be carry-over from other donors' samples.

The chain recombines TRBV28 with TRBJ2-7; TRBD1 matches 8 bases. Germline trimming cut 1 base from V and 3 bases from J; bases unmatched to any gene: 5. The CDR3 spans 15 residues. CDR1 MDHEN and CDR2 SYDVKM come from the germline V gene. Here the CDR3 reads CASSLFPDRDYEQYF. In nucleotides, the CDR3 is TGTGCCAGCAGTTTATTCCCGGACAGGGACTACGAGCAGTACTTC.

Note on this clone: Other nucleotide sequences from this sample produce the same CDR3. The V gene is TRBV5-1, the J gene TRBJ2-5, with 8 positions matching TRBD1. This CDR3 contains 14 residues. Trimming at V came to 4 bases and at J to 2 bases, leaving 4 bases not matched to a gene. Per the germline V gene, CDR1 is SGHRS and CDR2 is YFSETQ. The CDR3 here is CASSPGQGQETQYF. The CDR3 nucleotides are TGCGCCAGCAGCCCTGGACAGGGACAAGAGACCCAGTACTTC.

The genes are TRBV11-2 and TRBJ2-5, with D perhaps being TRBD1 or TRBD2 (5 bases each). Germline V gives CDR1 SGHAT, CDR2 FQNNGV. V was cut by 7 bases and J by 2 bases, with 20 bases left in between. This CDR3 has 16 amino acids. CDR3 coding DNA: TGTGCCAGCACCTACTCCGGGACGTGGAGACAAGAGACCCAGTACTTC. Protein: CASTYSGTWRQETQYF. The full variable domain, with the rest looked up from reference TRBV11-2 and TRBJ2-5, is EAGVAQSPRYKIIEKRQSVAFWCNPISGHATLYWYQQILGQGPKLLIQFQNNGVVDDSQLPKDRFSAERLKGVDSTLKIQPAKLEDSAVYLCASTYSGTWRQETQYFGPGTRLLVL.

V is TRBV5-1 and J is TRBJ2-7; tentative D call: TRBD1 (5 bases). Trimming removed 0 bases from V and 4 bases from J, with 8 bases in between. From germline, CDR1 is SGHRS and CDR2 YFSETQ. The CDR3 sequence is 13 residues long. CDR3 sequence (DNA): TGCGCCAGCAGCTTGGAGGGGTGGTACGAGCAGTACTTC. Translated, it gives CASSLEGWYEQYF.